This T cell receptor (beta chain) was observed in a study of T cell responses to AZD1222 COVID-19 vaccine. Repertoires were generated with immunoSEQ multiplex PCR, while TCRdb's copy carries only in-frame clones and drops some. The sample gives 150,000 to 200,000 clones, just over 90% of which show up once; approximately 1.2% is in the top ten. The germline gives CDR1 SGHTS, CDR2 YDEGEE. Between the trimmed V and J ends, which lost 4 bases and 3 bases, there was a span of 16 bases. The CDR3 is 15 residues long. Notes on the study in general: The study found vaccine-associated CD4 TCRs spanning spike, dominant at 160-218 and 743-854. Clonal diversity was possibly underestimated, and the donors were mostly white British, with more females. A rise in Spike-specific TCR breadth and depth followed two AZD1222 doses.

Comments on this clone: The antigen is undetermined.

Sequencing was performed on peripheral blood, taken 28 days after the second AZD1222 dose. The genes are TRBV5-8 and TRBJ1-2; maybe TRBD1 (6 bases). The receptor was derived from an adult who received the AZD1222 COVID-19 vaccine. The CDR3 protein is CASSLPSGGYYGYTF. CDR3 coding DNA: TGTGCCAGCAGCCTCCCGTCGGGGGGCTACTATGGCTACACCTTC. Supplemented by reference TRBV5-8 and TRBJ1-2, the full variable domain reads EAGVTQSPTHLIKTRGQQATLRCSPISGHTSVYWYQQALGLGLQFLLWYDEGEERNRGNFPPRFSGRQFPNYSSELNVNALELEDSALYLCASSLPSGGYYGYTFGSGTRLTVV.